What follows is one T cell receptor (beta chain) and its context. Participants came from fewer than 25 US areas, aged roughly 18 to 100 years. Allocation to cohorts depended on clinical history reported by the participants. The germline V and J ends were trimmed by 1 base and 0 bases, with 10 bases remaining between them. CDR1 PRHDT and CDR2 FYEKMQ come from the germline V gene (reference sequence). CDR3 size: 17 residues. The data were produced by immunoSEQ multiplex PCR, yet TCRdb's version contains in-frame clones alone and is incomplete. The table has around 390,000 clones, about 86% seen once; the top ten hold about 10%. This entry is derived from a study of blood T cell repertoires in COVID-19.

This sequence originates from a woman aged 45 to 65 who had recovered from COVID-19. The sequenced sample consisted of PBMCs or T cells enriched from blood (not recorded which). V gene TRBV13 combines with J gene TRBJ1-6; D not certain. The CDR3 DNA reads TGTGCCAGCAGCTTAGCAACTGAGAGCTCCTATAATTCACCCCTCCACTTT. Amino acid sequence: CASSLATESSYNSPLHF. The full variable domain, its missing parts supplied by reference TRBV13 and TRBJ1-6, is AAGVIQSPRHLIKEKRETATLKCYPIPRHDTVYWYQQGPGQDPQFLISFYEKMQSDKGSIPDRFSAQQFSDYHSELNMSSLELGDSALYFCASSLATESSYNSPLHFGNGTRLTVT.